This T cell receptor beta chain appears in the sequencing data of a study of T cell responses to AZD1222 COVID-19 vaccine (dated by TCRdb to the early 2020s). Regarding the complete study: TCR sequencing was performed for 230 to 250 trial participants, of whom about 200 were given two doses of AZD1222 and 26 were given two doses of MenACWY control vaccine. Enrollment into the trials was organized by age into subgroups of 18-55, 56-69 and 70-plus years, and those subgroups contained about 160, 30 and 59 TCR-sequenced participants, respectively. Overall study outcomes, separate from this receptor: Only six AZD1222 recipients were SARS-CoV-2 seropositive at baseline, limiting conclusions about previously exposed vaccinees. After two AZD1222 doses, both the breadth and the depth of spike-specific TCRs were significantly higher than at day 0 and than in MenACWY recipients. CD4 TCRs associated with the vaccine covered the entire spike protein, and the dominant responses were in regions 160-218 and 743-854. Epitopes outside the regions mutated in the B.1.351 and B.1.1.7 variants were reportedly recognized by nearly half of the unique spike-specific TCRs. In the small 56-69-year group, the increase in depth fell short of significance, most likely because of low power. Participants were mostly white British and included more females than males, and it was suggested by the authors that clonal diversity may have been underestimated. Because no day 14 peak-response samples were available, the repertoires could be characterized only after the peak T cell response.

Per the publication, the time point label means: about 28 days (+/-7) after the second vaccine dose. AZD1222 recipients whose second dose came at about 4 weeks and those whose second dose came at about 12 weeks were combined into one group, since spike-specific TCR depth and breadth did not differ between the two schedules. The vaccinee samples were drawn from two UK trials, COV001 and COV002, one of which was a single-blind randomized controlled phase 2/3 trial testing AZD1222 (ChAdOx1 nCoV-19) in healthy adults. For TCRbeta chain sequencing, PBMC samples were collected from trial participants at day 0 and at day 28 after the second dose. Remarks on this clone: The target of this receptor is not known. Per-base quality was not reported, and no clone a single base away is much larger than it.

The CDR3 regions of human TCRbeta chains were analyzed by immunosequencing. As for the original processing: Repertoire TCRs were checked for matches against a reference library of SARS-CoV-2-specific TCRs that had been generated using the MIRA antigen-specificity platform. Breadth was defined as the fraction of unique TCRs that were SARS-CoV-2-associated. Depth was defined as the fraction of total T cells that were SARS-CoV-2-associated. Using the MIRA data, each spike-specific TCR was assigned both to the spike region to which the TCR was reactive and to a CD4 or CD8 class. Log10-transformed breadth and depth values were compared by one-way ANOVA with Sidak's multiple comparisons tests. TCRdb carries this immuneACCESS record with in-frame sequences only. Its versions omit some clonotypes, under half of them owing to an unresolved V gene in the studies checked, with the rest unexplained. V, J and clone size derive from that table, while D and trimming were established from the DNA sequence. This sample gives around 160,000 clones in total; around 90% of them show up just once. The ten largest make up approximately 0.98% of the sample.

The receptor's source is an adult who received the AZD1222 COVID-19 vaccine. The specimen was peripheral blood, collected 28 days after the second AZD1222 dose.

This receptor carries the CDR3 CASSVLRDRVNYGYTF. The DNA sequence is as follows: TGTGCCAGCAGTGTACTCCGGGACAGGGTCAACTATGGCTACACCTTC. This sequence uses TRBV6-1 and TRBJ1-2, and TRBD1 aligns with 9 junction nucleotides. The CDR3 has 16 amino acids, counting the end cysteine and phenylalanine. CDR3 DNA only is kept here, 48 bases in frame from base 1. CDR1 MNHNS and CDR2 SASEGT are derived from the germline V gene. Germline trimming: 4 bases from V, 2 bases from J; junction bases outside gene matches: 8.